This note documents a single TCR beta chain sequence. The antigen is undetermined. The entry originates in a study of OX40 agonist ivuxolimab in advanced cancers. Produced via immunoSEQ multiplex PCR; TCRdb's table is partial and in-frame only. The sample holds approximately 76,000 clones, 80% to 90% seen once. Study conclusions and caveats: Clonal expansion was seen in CD4+ and CD8+ blood T cells by week 6 at 0.1 to 3.0 mg/kg.

V was clipped by 3 bases and J by 4 bases, with 4 bases between them. The CDR3 spans 11 residues. The V gene's germline CDR1 is DFQATT and CDR2 SNEGSKA (reference sequence). The clonotype comes from an adult with an advanced solid tumor such as melanoma, head and neck, liver or kidney cancer. The sample was CD4+ or CD8+ T cells sorted from blood, taken in a trial of the OX40 agonist ivuxolimab. V is TRBV20-1 and J is TRBJ1-3; D gene unclear. CDR3 DNA: TGCAGTGCTAGGACGGGAAACACCATATATTTT. Its protein product is CSARTGNTIYF.